This paragraph covers one T cell receptor beta chain sequence. Its target is not known. The data were taken from a study of cytomegalovirus exposure and HLA in healthy donors. V shed 4 bases and J 4 bases; nucleotides not matched to a gene: 5. Germline-derived CDR1 and CDR2 are SGHTA and FQGNSA. This CDR3 has 14 residues. The study's findings and limits: Later analysis reportedly placed an Asian-associated ancestry cluster below the roughly 690-donor mean in N-insertions.

The study ran its PCR with 60 Vbeta and 13 Jbeta primers. The repertoire was sequenced with immunoSEQ multiplex PCR; TCRdb's copy has only in-frame clones and lacks some. This sample yields some 120,000 clones, of which 70% to 80% are seen a single time; about 3.5% belongs to the top ten. The sequence was collected from a man in his forties or fifties in good health and CMV-seronegative. V and J are TRBV7-2 and TRBJ2-7; 9 bases align to TRBD1. Sequenced input: PBMCs. CDR3 DNA sequence: TGTGCCAGCAGCTATTCGACAGGGGGGTACGAGCAGTACTTC. This sequence encodes CASSYSTGGYEQYF.